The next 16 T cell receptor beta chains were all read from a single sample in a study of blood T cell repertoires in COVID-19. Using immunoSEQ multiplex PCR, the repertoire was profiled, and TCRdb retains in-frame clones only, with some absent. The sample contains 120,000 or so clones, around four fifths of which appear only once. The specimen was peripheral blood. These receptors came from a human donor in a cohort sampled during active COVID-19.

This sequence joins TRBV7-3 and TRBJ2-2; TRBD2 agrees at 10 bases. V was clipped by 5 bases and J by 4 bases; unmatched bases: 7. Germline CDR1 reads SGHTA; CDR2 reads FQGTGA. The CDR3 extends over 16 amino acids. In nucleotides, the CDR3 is TGTGCCAGCAGCGTCTCTAGCGGGAGAGGCACCGGGGAGCTGTTTTTT. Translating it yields CASSVSSGRGTGELFF.

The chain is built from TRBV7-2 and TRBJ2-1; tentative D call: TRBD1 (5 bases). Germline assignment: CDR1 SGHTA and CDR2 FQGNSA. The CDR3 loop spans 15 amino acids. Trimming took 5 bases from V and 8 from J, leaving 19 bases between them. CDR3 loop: CASSPIAGFRDEQFF. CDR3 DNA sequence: TGTGCCAGCAGCCCTATAGCAGGGTTTAGGGATGAGCAGTTCTTC.

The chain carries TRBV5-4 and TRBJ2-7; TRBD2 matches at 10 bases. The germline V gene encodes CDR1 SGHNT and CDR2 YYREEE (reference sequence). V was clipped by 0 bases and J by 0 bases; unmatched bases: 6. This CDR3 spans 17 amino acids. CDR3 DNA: TGTGCCAGCAGCTTGGGAGCACTAGCGGGGAGCTCCTACGAGCAGTACTTC. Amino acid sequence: CASSLGALAGSSYEQYF.

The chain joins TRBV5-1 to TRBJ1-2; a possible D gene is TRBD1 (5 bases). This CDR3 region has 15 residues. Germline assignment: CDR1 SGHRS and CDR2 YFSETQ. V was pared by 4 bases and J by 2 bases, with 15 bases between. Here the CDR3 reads CASSADTGGNYGYTF. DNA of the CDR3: TGCGCCAGCAGCGCCGATACCGGGGGGAACTATGGCTACACCTTC.

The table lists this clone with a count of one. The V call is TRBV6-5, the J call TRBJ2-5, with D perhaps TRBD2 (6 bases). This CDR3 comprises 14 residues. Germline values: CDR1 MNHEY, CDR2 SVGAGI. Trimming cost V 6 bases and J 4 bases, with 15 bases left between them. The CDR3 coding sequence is TGTGCCAGCAGCGGTAGCGGCGCGAGAGAGACCCAGTACTTC. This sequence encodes CASSGSGARETQYF.

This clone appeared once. The CDR3 here is CATSRPGTDNEQFF. In nucleotides, the CDR3 is TGTGCCACCAGTCGTCCAGGGACTGACAATGAGCAGTTCTTC. The genes are TRBV24-1 and TRBJ2-1; perhaps TRBD2 as D (6 bases). This CDR3 comprises 14 residues. Germline CDR1 reads KGHDR; CDR2 reads SFDVKD. Trimming took 6 bases from V and 5 from J, leaving 13 bases between them.

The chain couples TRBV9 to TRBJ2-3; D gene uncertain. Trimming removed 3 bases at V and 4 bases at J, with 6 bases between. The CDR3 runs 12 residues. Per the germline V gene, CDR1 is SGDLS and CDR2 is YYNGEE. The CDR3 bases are TGTGCCAGCAGCGCCCAGGCAGATACGCAGTATTTT. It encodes CASSAQADTQYF.

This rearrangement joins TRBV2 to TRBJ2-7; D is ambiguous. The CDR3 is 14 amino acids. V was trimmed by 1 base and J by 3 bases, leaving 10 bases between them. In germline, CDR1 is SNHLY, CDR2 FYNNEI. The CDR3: CASSEDRSHYEQYF. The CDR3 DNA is TGTGCCAGCAGTGAAGACAGATCCCACTACGAGCAGTACTTC.

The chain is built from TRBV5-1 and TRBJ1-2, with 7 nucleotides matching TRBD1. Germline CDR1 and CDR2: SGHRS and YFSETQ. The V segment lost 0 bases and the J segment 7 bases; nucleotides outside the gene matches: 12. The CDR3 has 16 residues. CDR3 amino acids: CASSLANTGEAFGYTF. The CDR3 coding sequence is TGCGCCAGCAGCTTGGCCAATACAGGGGAAGCGTTTGGCTACACCTTC.

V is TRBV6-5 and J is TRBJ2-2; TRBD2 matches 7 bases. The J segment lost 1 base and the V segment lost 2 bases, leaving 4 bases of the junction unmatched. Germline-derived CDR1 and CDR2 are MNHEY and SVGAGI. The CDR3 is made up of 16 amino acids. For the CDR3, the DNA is TGTGCCAGCAGTTACCTCGGCGGGGGGAACACCGGGGAGCTGTTTTTT. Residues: CASSYLGGGNTGELFF.

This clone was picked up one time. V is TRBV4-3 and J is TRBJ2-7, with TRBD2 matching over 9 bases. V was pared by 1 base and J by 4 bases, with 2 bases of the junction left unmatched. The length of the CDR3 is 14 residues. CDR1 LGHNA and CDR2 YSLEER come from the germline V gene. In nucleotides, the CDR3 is TGCGCCAGCAGCCAAGGCCTAGCGGGGTACGAGCAGTACTTC. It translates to CASSQGLAGYEQYF.

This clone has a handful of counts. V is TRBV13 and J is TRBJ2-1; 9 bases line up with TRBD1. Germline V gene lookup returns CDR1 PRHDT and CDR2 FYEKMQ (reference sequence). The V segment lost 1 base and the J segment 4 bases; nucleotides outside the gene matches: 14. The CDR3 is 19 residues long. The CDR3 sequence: CASSLAGLRDRGSYNEQFF. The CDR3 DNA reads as TGTGCCAGCAGCTTAGCTGGGTTACGAGACAGGGGGTCATACAATGAGCAGTTCTTC.

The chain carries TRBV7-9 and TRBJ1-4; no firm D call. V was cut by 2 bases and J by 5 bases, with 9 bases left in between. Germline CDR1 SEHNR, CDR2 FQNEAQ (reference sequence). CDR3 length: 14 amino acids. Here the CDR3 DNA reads TGTGCCAGCAGCTTATTGGCCAAAAATGAAAAACTGTTTTTT. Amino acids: CASSLLAKNEKLFF.

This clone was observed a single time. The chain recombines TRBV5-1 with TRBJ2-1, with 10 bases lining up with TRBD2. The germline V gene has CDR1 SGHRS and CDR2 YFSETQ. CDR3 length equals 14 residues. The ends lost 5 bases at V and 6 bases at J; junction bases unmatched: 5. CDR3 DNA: TGCGCCAGCAGTGGACTAGCGGCATTCAATGAGCAGTTCTTC. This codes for CASSGLAAFNEQFF.

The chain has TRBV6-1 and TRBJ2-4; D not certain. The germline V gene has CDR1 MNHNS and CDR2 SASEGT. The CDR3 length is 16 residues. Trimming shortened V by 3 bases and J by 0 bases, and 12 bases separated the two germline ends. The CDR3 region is CASSETQVLAKNIQYF. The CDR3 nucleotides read TGTGCCAGCAGTGAGACCCAGGTGCTAGCCAAAAACATTCAGTACTTC.

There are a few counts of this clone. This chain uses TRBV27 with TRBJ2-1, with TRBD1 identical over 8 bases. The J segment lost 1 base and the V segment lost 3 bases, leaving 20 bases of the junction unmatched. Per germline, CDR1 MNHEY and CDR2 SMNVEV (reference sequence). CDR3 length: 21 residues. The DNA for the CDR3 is TGTGCCAGCAGTTTCATCTATCCAAATCCCGGACAGGGAAGGTCCTACAATGAGCAGTTCTTC. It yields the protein CASSFIYPNPGQGRSYNEQFF.